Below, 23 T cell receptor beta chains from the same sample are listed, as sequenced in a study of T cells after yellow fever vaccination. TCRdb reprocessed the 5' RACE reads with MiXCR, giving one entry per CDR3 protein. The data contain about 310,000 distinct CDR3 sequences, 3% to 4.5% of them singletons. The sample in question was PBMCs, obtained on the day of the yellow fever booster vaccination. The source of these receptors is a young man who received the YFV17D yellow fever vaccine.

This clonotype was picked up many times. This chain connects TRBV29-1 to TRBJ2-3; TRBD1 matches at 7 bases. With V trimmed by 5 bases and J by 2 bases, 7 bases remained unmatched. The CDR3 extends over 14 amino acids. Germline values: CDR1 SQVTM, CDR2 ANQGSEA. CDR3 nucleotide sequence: TGCAGCGTTAAGGACAGGAGTTTCACAGATACGCAGTATTTT. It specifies CSVKDRSFTDTQYF.

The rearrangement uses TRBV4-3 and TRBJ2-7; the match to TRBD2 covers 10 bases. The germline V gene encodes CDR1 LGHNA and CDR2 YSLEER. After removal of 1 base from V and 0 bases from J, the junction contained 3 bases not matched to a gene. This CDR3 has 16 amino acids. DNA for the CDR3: TGCGCCAGCAGCCAAGGTCTAGCGGGGGCCTCCTACGAGCAGTACTTC. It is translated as CASSQGLAGASYEQYF.

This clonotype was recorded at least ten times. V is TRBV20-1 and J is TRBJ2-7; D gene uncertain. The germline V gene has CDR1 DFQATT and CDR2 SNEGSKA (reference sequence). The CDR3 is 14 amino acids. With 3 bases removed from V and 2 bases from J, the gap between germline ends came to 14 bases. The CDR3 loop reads CSASAPEITYEQYF. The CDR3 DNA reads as TGCAGTGCTAGCGCGCCGGAGATAACCTACGAGCAGTACTTC.

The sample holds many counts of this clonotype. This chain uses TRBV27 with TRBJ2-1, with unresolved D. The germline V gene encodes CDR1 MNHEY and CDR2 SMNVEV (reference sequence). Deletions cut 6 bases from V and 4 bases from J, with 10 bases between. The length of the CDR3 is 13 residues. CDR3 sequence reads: CASSPELYNEQFF. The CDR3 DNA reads TGTGCCAGCAGCCCCGAGCTTTACAATGAGCAGTTCTTC.

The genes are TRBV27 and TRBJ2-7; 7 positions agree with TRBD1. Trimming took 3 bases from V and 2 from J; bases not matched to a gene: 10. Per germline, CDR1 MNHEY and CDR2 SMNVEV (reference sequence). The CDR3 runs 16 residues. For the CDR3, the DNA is TGTGCCAGCAGTTTCCTCTTGGGGACAGAGGCCTACGAGCAGTACGTC. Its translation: CASSFLLGTEAYEQYV.

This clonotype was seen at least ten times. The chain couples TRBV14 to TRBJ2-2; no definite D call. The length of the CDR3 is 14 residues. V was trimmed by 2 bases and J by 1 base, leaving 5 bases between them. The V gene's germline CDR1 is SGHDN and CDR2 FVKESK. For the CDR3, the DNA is TGTGCCAGCAGCCAATGGAGGAACACCGGGGAGCTGTTTTTT. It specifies CASSQWRNTGELFF.

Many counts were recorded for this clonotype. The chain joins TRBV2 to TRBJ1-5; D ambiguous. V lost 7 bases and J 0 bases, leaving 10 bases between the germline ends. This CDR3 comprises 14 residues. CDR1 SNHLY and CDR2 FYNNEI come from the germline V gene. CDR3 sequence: CASTGSISNQPQHF. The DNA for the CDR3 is TGTGCCAGCACGGGAAGCATTAGCAATCAGCCCCAGCATTTT.

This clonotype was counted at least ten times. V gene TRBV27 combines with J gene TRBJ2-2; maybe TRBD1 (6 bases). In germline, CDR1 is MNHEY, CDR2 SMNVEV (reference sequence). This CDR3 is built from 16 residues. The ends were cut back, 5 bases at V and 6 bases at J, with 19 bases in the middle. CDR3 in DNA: TGTGCCAGCAGTAAAGTAGACAGGCTCGGGGCCGGGGAGCTGTTTTTT. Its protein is CASSKVDRLGAGELFF.

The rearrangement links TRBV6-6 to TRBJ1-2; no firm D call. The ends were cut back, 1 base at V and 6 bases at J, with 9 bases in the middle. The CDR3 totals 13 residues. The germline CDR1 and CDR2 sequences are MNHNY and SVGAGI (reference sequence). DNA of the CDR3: TGTGCCAGCAGTTACTTTGCCGAACATGGCTACACCTTC. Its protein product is CASSYFAEHGYTF.

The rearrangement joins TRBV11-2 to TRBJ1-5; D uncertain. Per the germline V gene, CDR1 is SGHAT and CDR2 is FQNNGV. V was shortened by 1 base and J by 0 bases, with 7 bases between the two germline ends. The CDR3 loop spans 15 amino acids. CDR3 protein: CASSLGDNSNQPQHF. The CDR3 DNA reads TGTGCCAGCAGCTTAGGAGATAATAGCAATCAGCCCCAGCATTTT.

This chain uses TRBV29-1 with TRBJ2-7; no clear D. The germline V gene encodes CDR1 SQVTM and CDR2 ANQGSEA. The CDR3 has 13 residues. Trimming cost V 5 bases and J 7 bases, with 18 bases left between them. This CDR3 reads CSVLRIEAREQYF. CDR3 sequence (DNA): TGCAGCGTTCTGCGAATCGAAGCGAGAGAGCAGTACTTC.

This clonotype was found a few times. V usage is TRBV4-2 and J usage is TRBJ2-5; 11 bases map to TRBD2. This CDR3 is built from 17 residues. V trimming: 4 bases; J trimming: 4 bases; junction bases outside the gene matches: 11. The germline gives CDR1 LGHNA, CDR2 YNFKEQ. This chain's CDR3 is CASSLRGPTSGVETQYF. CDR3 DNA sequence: TGTGCCAGCAGCCTCCGTGGACCGACTAGCGGGGTAGAGACCCAGTACTTC.

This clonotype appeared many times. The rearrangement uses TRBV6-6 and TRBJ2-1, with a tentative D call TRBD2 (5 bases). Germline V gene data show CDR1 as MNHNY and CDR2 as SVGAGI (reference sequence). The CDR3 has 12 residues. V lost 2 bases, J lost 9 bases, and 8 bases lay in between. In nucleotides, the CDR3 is TGTGCCAGCAGTTACGAGCGGCGTGAGCAGTTCTTC. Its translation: CASSYERREQFF.

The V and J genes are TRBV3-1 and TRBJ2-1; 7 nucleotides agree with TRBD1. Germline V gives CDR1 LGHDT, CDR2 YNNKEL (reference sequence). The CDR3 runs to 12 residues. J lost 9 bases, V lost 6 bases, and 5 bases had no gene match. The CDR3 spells CASSRDRIEQFF. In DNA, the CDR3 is TGTGCCAGCAGTCGGGACAGAATTGAGCAGTTCTTC.

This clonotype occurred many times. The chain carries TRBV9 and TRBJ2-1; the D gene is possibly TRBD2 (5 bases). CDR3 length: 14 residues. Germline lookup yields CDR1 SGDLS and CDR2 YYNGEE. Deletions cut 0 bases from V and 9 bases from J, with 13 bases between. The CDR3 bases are TGTGCCAGCAGCGTAGCGGGGTCAGTAGGTGAGCAGTTCTTC. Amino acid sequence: CASSVAGSVGEQFF.

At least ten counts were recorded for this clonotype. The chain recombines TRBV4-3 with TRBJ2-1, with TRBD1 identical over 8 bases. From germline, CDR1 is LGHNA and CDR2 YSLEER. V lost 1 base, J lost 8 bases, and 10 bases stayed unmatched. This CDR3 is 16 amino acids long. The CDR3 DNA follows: TGCGCCAGCAGCCAAGCAGGGGGCCGCCTCTGGGATGAGCAGTTCTTC. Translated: CASSQAGGRLWDEQFF.

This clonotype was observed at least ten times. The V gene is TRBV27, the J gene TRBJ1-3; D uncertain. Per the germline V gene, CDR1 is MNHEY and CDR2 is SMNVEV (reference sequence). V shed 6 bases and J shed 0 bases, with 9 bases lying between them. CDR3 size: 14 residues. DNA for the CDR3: TGTGCCAGCAGAGCACACAGCTCTGGAAACACCATATATTTT. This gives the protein CASRAHSSGNTIYF.

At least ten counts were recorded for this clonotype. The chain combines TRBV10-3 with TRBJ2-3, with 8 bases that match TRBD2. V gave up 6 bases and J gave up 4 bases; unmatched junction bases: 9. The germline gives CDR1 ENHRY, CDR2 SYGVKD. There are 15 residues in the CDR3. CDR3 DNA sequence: TGTGCCATCAGCCAGGTAGCGGGGTCGGCAGATACGCAGTATTTT. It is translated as CAISQVAGSADTQYF.

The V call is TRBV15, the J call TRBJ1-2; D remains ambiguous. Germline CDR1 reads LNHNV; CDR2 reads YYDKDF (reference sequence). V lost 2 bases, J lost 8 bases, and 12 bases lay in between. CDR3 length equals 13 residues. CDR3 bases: TGTGCCACCAGCAGACACCCGTTGGGGGGCTACACCTTC. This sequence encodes CATSRHPLGGYTF.

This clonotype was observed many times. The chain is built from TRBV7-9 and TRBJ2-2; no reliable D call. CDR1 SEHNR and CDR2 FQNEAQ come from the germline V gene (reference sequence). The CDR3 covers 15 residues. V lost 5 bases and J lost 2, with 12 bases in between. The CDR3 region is CASSAPDGNTGELFF. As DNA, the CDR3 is TGTGCCAGCAGCGCCCCGGACGGTAACACCGGGGAGCTGTTTTTT. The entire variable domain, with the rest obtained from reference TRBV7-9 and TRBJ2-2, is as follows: DTGVSQNPRHKITKRGQNVTFRCDPISEHNRLYWYRQTLGQGPEFLTYFQNEAQLEKSRLLSDRFSAERPKGSFSTLEIQRTEQGDSAMYLCASSAPDGNTGELFFGEGSRLTVL.

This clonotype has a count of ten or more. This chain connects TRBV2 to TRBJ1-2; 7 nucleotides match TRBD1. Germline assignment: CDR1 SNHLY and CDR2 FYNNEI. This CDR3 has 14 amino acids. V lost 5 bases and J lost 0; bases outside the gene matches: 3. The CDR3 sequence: CASSRDSPNYGYTF. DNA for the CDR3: TGTGCCAGCAGTCGGGACAGTCCTAACTATGGCTACACCTTC.

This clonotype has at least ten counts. CDR3 nucleotides: TGTGCCAGCAGTTACTCGGCCGGGAAGATTGTAGTAGATACGCAGTATTTT. It specifies CASSYSAGKIVVDTQYF. The chain has TRBV6-5 and TRBJ2-3; D is perhaps TRBD2 (5 bases). Germline V gives CDR1 MNHEY, CDR2 SVGAGI. The CDR3 contains 17 residues. Between the trimmed V and J ends, which lost 0 bases and 5 bases, there was a span of 18 bases.

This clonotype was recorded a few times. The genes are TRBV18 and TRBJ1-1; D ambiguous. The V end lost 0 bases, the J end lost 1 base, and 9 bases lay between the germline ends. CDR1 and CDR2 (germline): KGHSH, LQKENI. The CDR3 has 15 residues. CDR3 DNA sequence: TGTGCCAGCTCACCACCGCGGGCACGGAACACTGAAGCTTTCTTT. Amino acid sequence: CASSPPRARNTEAFF.